Sequencing of this T cell receptor beta chain was carried out in a study of OX40 agonist ivuxolimab in advanced cancers. Study-level information: Of mixed ages from about 20 to 85 and averaging about 60 years, the group was roughly 83% male. General study findings and limits: Among T cells, CD8+ cells averaged more expanded clones than CD4+ cells.

The CDR3 sequence is 17 residues long. Germline CDR1 is MDHEN and CDR2 is SYDVKM. The germline V and J ends were trimmed by 2 bases and 4 bases, with 20 bases remaining between them. This clone ranks as medium-sized (0.01 to 0.1%). Antigen: not known. Profiling relied on immunoSEQ multiplex PCR, and the TCRdb table lists in-frame clones only, not all of them. The sample consists of around 70,000 clones, around 88% of them appearing once. The starting material was CD4+ or CD8+ T cells sorted from blood, obtained in a trial of the OX40 agonist ivuxolimab. This chain uses TRBV28 with TRBJ1-1, with D tentatively TRBD1 (5 bases). The sequence was collected from an adult with an advanced solid tumor such as melanoma, head and neck, liver or kidney cancer. The CDR3 protein is CASSLPRRGGERTEAFF. DNA of the CDR3: TGTGCCAGCAGTTTACCGCGGAGGGGTGGGGAACGCACTGAAGCTTTCTTT. The whole variable domain, remainder taken from reference TRBV28 and TRBJ1-1, is DVKVTQSSRYLVKRTGEKVFLECVQDMDHENMFWYRQDPGLGLRLIYFSYDVKMKEKGDIPEGYSVSREKKERFSLILESASTNQTSMYLCASSLPRRGGERTEAFFGQGTRLTVV.